Listed below are T cell receptor beta chains from one sample, sequenced in a study of post-analysis software for immune sequencing data. Each CDR3 protein is one row after TCRdb ran MiXCR on the PCR reads. Here the sample spans approximately 570,000 distinct CDR3 sequences, 44% being singletons. Specimen: blood. These receptors were collected from a girl aged 5-17 years with multiple sclerosis. Each CDR3 is given with its conserved first and last residue. D genes are given only for firm matches. Clone size is not always given. Where it is, it says once, few, many or a class for expanded clones.

j_gene,abundance,d_gene,v_gene,CDR3aa,CDR3nt
TRBJ2-5,few,TRBD2,TRBV29-1,CSAGLAFQETQYF,TGCAGCGCCGGACTAGCGTTTCAAGAGACCCAGTACTTC
TRBJ2-7,NA,TRBD2,TRBV4-2,CASSQEEREASYEQYF,TGTGCCAGCAGCCAAGAGGAGCGGGAGGCCTCCTACGAGCAGTACTTC
TRBJ2-3,few,NA,TRBV24-1,CATSKAGDGTDTQYF,TGTGCCACCAGTAAGGCCGGAGATGGCACAGATACGCAGTATTTT
TRBJ2-7,few,NA,TRBV9,CASSVDKYATDSYEQYF,TGTGCCAGCAGCGTAGATAAGTACGCGACAGACTCCTACGAGCAGTACTTC
TRBJ2-7,NA,TRBD2,TRBV29-1,CSVEVGGSRTNSFYEQYF,TGCAGCGTTGAAGTGGGGGGGTCGCGAACAAACTCCTTCTACGAGCAGTACTTC
TRBJ1-5,few,NA,TRBV7-9,CASSLGKIGTLNSNQPQHF,TGTGCCAGCAGCTTAGGCAAAATAGGGACACTGAATAGCAATCAGCCCCAGCATTTT
TRBJ2-4,NA,NA,TRBV6-5,CASSYGTSKNIQYF,TGTGCCAGCAGTTACGGGACGTCCAAAAACATTCAGTACTTC
TRBJ1-2,few,NA,TRBV10-3,CAISETQLGVGYTF,TGTGCCATCAGTGAAACGCAGTTGGGAGTGGGCTACACCTTC
TRBJ1-1,NA,NA,TRBV7-8,CASSLAEGTEAFF,TGTGCCAGCAGCCTCGCGGAGGGCACTGAAGCTTTCTTT
TRBJ2-7,NA,TRBD1,TRBV5-1,CASRKAGTGNYEQYF,TGCGCCAGCAGGAAGGCAGGGACAGGAAACTACGAGCAGTACTTC
TRBJ2-1,NA,NA,TRBV7-9,CASSPPLTLLHNEQFF,TGTGCCAGCAGCCCTCCCCTGACACTACTTCACAATGAGCAGTTCTTC
TRBJ1-2,few,TRBD1,TRBV25-1,CASRLGQGDGYTF,TGTGCCAGCAGACTGGGACAGGGCGATGGCTACACCTTC
TRBJ1-5,many,NA,TRBV12-3/TRBV12-4,CASRGGGESAQHF,TGTGCCAGCAGGGGGGGAGGGGAGTCGGCCCAGCATTTT
TRBJ1-2,NA,NA,TRBV9,CASSVAAQGLYGYTF,TGTGCCAGCAGCGTAGCGGCTCAGGGCCTTTATGGCTACACCTTC
TRBJ2-1,NA,NA,TRBV10-3,CAINPVASRVSQFF,TGTGCCATCAATCCGGTGGCTAGCCGGGTTTCGCAGTTCTTC
TRBJ2-7,NA,TRBD1,TRBV19,CASRPRPGGIHEQYF,TGTGCCAGTAGACCACGGCCAGGGGGCATCCACGAGCAGTACTTC
TRBJ2-3,NA,TRBD1,TRBV10-3,CAISSPRTGSTDTQYF,TGTGCCATCAGTTCCCCGAGGACAGGGAGCACAGATACGCAGTATTTT
TRBJ2-7,few,TRBD1,TRBV2,CASSAPLDRIYHEQYF,TGTGCCAGCAGCGCTCCCTTGGACAGGATATACCACGAGCAGTACTTC
TRBJ2-3,NA,TRBD1,TRBV3-1,CASSQGRTGGRDTQYF,TGTGCCAGCAGCCAAGGGCGGACAGGGGGTCGAGATACGCAGTATTTT
TRBJ2-3,NA,TRBD2,TRBV12-3/TRBV12-4,CASRTTSGGFSDTQYF,TGTGCCAGCAGGACGACTAGCGGGGGGTTCTCAGATACGCAGTATTTT
TRBJ1-4,few,NA,TRBV12-3/TRBV12-4,CASKMGAEKLFF,TGTGCCAGCAAAATGGGGGCTGAAAAACTGTTTTTT
TRBJ2-7,NA,NA,TRBV20-1,CSASRSPYEQYF,TGCAGTGCTAGTCGGTCACCCTACGAGCAGTACTTC
TRBJ2-4,few,NA,TRBV4-1,CASSHVLRGAKNIQYF,TGCGCCAGCAGCCACGTCCTGAGGGGAGCCAAAAACATTCAGTACTTC
TRBJ1-2,few,TRBD1,TRBV13,CASRTTGGAGYGYTF,TGTGCCAGCAGAACTACAGGGGGCGCGGGCTATGGCTACACCTTC
TRBJ1-5,NA,TRBD1,TRBV15,CATSTIQGRNNQPQHF,TGTGCCACCAGCACTATACAGGGGCGGAACAATCAGCCCCAGCATTTT
TRBJ2-1,few,NA,TRBV10-3,CAIRASGRGDYNEQFF,TGTGCCATCAGGGCCAGCGGCAGGGGGGATTACAATGAGCAGTTCTTC
TRBJ1-4,NA,NA,TRBV29-1,CSVGHSGANEKLFF,TGCAGCGTCGGACACTCCGGAGCTAATGAAAAACTGTTTTTT
TRBJ2-5,NA,NA,TRBV12-3/TRBV12-4,CASSLPPETQYF,TGTGCCAGCAGTTTGCCTCCTGAGACCCAGTACTTC